These T cell receptor beta chains were read from a single sample in a study of T cells in Graves' hyperthyroidism and ophthalmopathy. TCRdb reprocessed the multiplex PCR reads with MiXCR, giving one entry per CDR3 protein. The data show 360,000 or so distinct CDR3 sequences, with roughly 19% seen just once and about 4% held by the top ten. Sequencing was performed on blood. These receptors came from a woman in her late teens or twenties with Graves' hyperthyroidism. Each CDR3 is given with its conserved first and last residue. The D gene is left open where the match is weak. Where a row states a size, it is once, few, many or the class of an expanded clone; other rows omit it.

TRBV29-1	.	.	TRBJ2-7	CSVEGIEGAGEQYF	TGCAGCGTTGAAGGAATCGAAGGAGCTGGCGAGCAGTACTTC
TRBV12-3/TRBV12-4	many	.	TRBJ1-2	CASKGVTDGYTF	TGTGCCAGCAAAGGGGTTACCGATGGCTACACCTTC
TRBV15	many	.	TRBJ1-1	CATSSKLQGGAFF	TGTGCCACCAGCTCGAAACTTCAGGGAGGAGCTTTCTTT
TRBV12-3/TRBV12-4	many	.	TRBJ2-5	CASSSGGKETQYF	TGTGCCAGCAGTTCTGGGGGGAAAGAGACCCAGTACTTC
TRBV12-5	few	.	TRBJ1-2	CASGTSSDRAPGYTF	TGTGCTAGCGGGACATCTTCCGACAGAGCCCCTGGCTACACCTTC
TRBV6-5	many	.	TRBJ2-7	CASSYFVRGATAYEQYF	TGTGCCAGCAGTTATTTCGTCCGGGGGGCTACAGCCTACGAGCAGTACTTC
TRBV6-5	many	.	TRBJ1-2	CASSYGRRGGYTF	TGTGCCAGCAGTTACGGCAGGCGAGGAGGCTACACCTTC
TRBV6-1	.	.	TRBJ1-6	CASSPGGVGSPLHF	TGTGCCAGCAGTCCGGGGGGGGTTGGTTCACCCCTCCACTTT
TRBV2	many	.	TRBJ2-7	CASSEGFSGNYEQYF	TGTGCCAGCAGTGAAGGGTTTAGCGGAAACTACGAGCAGTACTTC
TRBV10-3	many	TRBD1	TRBJ2-7	CAISETGVREQYF	TGTGCCATCAGTGAAACAGGGGTGAGGGAGCAGTACTTC
TRBV9	.	.	TRBJ2-7	CASSVAPAERQYF	TGTGCCAGCAGCGTAGCCCCCGCGGAGAGGCAGTACTTC
TRBV12-3/TRBV12-4	.	TRBD1	TRBJ1-1	CASSLRDRGPEAFF	TGTGCCAGCAGTCTCCGGGACAGGGGCCCTGAAGCTTTCTTT
TRBV5-8	many	.	TRBJ1-1	CASSFMSGAFF	TGTGCCAGCAGCTTTATGTCCGGAGCTTTCTTT
TRBV12-3/TRBV12-4	many	TRBD2	TRBJ2-5	CASTLGLAGTETQYF	TGTGCCAGCACCCTTGGACTAGCGGGGACGGAGACCCAGTACTTC
TRBV5-1	many	TRBD2	TRBJ2-7	CASSLTSGTVEQYF	TGCGCCAGCAGCTTGACTAGCGGGACGGTGGAGCAGTACTTC
TRBV11-1	.	.	TRBJ2-6	CASSFPRFSGANVLTF	TGTGCCAGCAGCTTTCCCCGGTTCTCTGGGGCCAACGTCCTGACTTTC
TRBV2	many	.	TRBJ1-1	CASSDWLNTEAFF	TGTGCCAGCAGTGATTGGTTGAACACTGAAGCTTTCTTT
TRBV14	few	.	TRBJ2-7	CASSQALTTEQYF	TGTGCCAGCAGCCAAGCACTTACGACCGAGCAGTACTTC
TRBV29-1	many	.	TRBJ1-5	CSVGATQPQHF	TGCAGCGTTGGGGCGACTCAGCCCCAGCATTTT
TRBV6-4	many	.	TRBJ2-2	CASEATESTGELFF	TGTGCCAGCGAGGCGACAGAAAGCACCGGGGAGCTGTTTTTT
TRBV6-1	.	.	TRBJ1-5	CASMAGSNQPQHF	TGTGCCAGCATGGCTGGGAGCAATCAGCCCCAGCATTTT
TRBV11-2	many	.	TRBJ2-7	CASSQSQGAQYF	TGTGCCAGCAGCCAATCACAAGGCGCGCAGTACTTC
TRBV11-2	.	.	TRBJ1-1	CASSFAPSAEAFF	TGTGCCAGCAGCTTCGCCCCGAGTGCTGAAGCTTTCTTT
TRBV6-5	many	.	TRBJ2-5	CASSYSSNGDRETQYF	TGTGCCAGCAGTTACTCGAGTAACGGGGATAGAGAGACCCAGTACTTC
TRBV20-1	many	TRBD1	TRBJ2-7	CSAQGQGAYEQYF	TGCAGTGCCCAGGGACAGGGGGCCTACGAGCAGTACTTC
TRBV11-2	many	.	TRBJ1-1	CASRARSGRRTEAFF	TGTGCCAGCAGGGCACGGTCGGGACGGAGAACTGAAGCTTTCTTT
TRBV6-6	many	TRBD1	TRBJ1-1	CASRMTGRTEAFF	TGTGCCAGCAGGATGACAGGGCGGACTGAAGCTTTCTTT
TRBV2	.	TRBD1	TRBJ1-1	CASRGDRDAEAFF	TGTGCCAGCAGGGGGGACAGGGATGCTGAAGCTTTCTTT
TRBV28	.	.	TRBJ2-7	CASSREISYEQYF	TGTGCCAGCAGCCGCGAGATCTCCTACGAGCAGTACTTC
TRBV28	many	.	TRBJ1-1	CASSFFPNTEAFF	TGTGCCAGCAGTTTTTTCCCGAACACTGAAGCTTTCTTT
TRBV2	many	.	TRBJ1-1	CASSVSANTEAFF	TGTGCCAGCAGTGTGTCCGCTAACACTGAAGCTTTCTTT
TRBV27	many	TRBD1	TRBJ1-2	CATMDRGYGYTF	TGTGCCACCATGGACAGGGGATATGGCTACACCTTC
TRBV6-2/TRBV6-3	.	.	TRBJ2-7	CASSKDRRYEQYF	TGTGCCAGCAGTAAGGACCGACGCTACGAGCAGTACTTC
TRBV12-5	few	.	TRBJ2-4	CASGLGGANIKYF	TGTGCTAGTGGTTTGGGAGGGGCAAACATTAAGTACTTC
TRBV15	many	.	TRBJ2-2	CATSIDDTGGELFF	TGTGCCACCAGCATAGATGACACGGGCGGGGAGCTGTTTTTT
TRBV15	many	.	TRBJ1-1	CATSRDPGGTEAFF	TGTGCCACCAGCAGGGACCCGGGGGGCACTGAAGCTTTCTTT
TRBV11-2	many	.	TRBJ1-1	CASSLVAGTMNTEAFF	TGTGCCAGCAGCTTAGTTGCAGGGACGATGAACACTGAAGCTTTCTTT
TRBV6-2/TRBV6-3	.	.	TRBJ2-5	CASSGSIQETQYF	TGTGCCAGCAGTGGGAGTATCCAAGAGACCCAGTACTTC
TRBV4-1	few	.	TRBJ1-6	CASSQPQTGLNSPLHF	TGCGCCAGCAGCCAACCCCAGACAGGACTTAATTCACCCCTCCACTTT
TRBV28	many	.	TRBJ2-2	CASSSYDTNTGELFF	TGTGCCAGCAGTTCCTATGACACGAACACCGGGGAGCTGTTTTTT
TRBV6-5	many	.	TRBJ2-7	CASVSSHEQYF	TGTGCCAGCGTTAGTTCTCACGAGCAGTACTTC
TRBV7-9	many	.	TRBJ1-2	CASTSDVNYGYTF	TGTGCCAGCACCTCCGACGTTAACTATGGCTACACCTTC
TRBV11-2	.	.	TRBJ2-2	CASSFRVDGELFF	TGTGCCAGCAGCTTCCGAGTAGACGGGGAGCTGTTTTTT
TRBV6-2/TRBV6-3	many	.	TRBJ1-6	CASSYSGTGVMNSPLHF	TGTGCCAGCAGTTACTCGGGGACGGGGGTCATGAATTCACCCCTCCACTTT
TRBV20-1	many	TRBD1	TRBJ2-7	CSARAPGGSGTGSGEQYF	TGCAGTGCTAGGGCCCCGGGGGGTTCTGGGACAGGGTCAGGAGAGCAGTACTTC
TRBV2	few	TRBD1	TRBJ1-6	CARNRDRDSPLHF	TGTGCCAGGAACCGGGACAGAGATTCACCCCTCCACTTT
TRBV6-1	many	TRBD2	TRBJ2-7	CAAGGASASYEQYF	TGTGCCGCGGGAGGGGCTAGCGCGTCGTACGAGCAGTACTTC
TRBV2	many	.	TRBJ1-5	CASSPPDPLPRQPQHF	TGTGCCAGCAGCCCCCCGGACCCCTTACCCAGACAGCCCCAGCATTTT
TRBV6-4	many	.	TRBJ2-5	CASSDSAGSQETQYF	TGTGCCAGCAGTGACTCGGCGGGGTCCCAAGAGACCCAGTACTTC